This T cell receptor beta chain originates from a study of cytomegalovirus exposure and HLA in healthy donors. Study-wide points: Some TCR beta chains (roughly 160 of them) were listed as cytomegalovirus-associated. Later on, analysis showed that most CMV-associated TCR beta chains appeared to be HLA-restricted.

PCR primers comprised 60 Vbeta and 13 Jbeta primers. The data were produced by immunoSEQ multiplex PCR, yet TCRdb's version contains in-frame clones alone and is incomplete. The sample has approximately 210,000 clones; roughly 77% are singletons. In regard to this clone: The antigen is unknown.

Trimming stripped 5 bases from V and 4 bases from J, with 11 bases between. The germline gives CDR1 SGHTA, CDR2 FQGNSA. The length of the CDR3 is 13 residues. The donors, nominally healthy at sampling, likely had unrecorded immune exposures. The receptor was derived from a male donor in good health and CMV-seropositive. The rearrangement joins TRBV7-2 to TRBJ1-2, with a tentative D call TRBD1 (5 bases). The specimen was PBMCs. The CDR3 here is CASSTRQSYGYTF. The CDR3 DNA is TGTGCCAGCAGCACCCGACAGAGCTATGGCTACACCTTC.